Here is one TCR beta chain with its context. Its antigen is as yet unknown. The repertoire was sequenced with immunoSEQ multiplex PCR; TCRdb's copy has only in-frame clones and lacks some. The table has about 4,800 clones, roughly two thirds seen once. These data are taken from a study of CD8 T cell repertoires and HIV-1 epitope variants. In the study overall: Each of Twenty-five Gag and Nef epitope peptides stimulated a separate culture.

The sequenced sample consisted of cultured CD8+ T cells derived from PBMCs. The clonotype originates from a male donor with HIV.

CDR3 coding DNA: TGTGCCAGCAGTGTCTCAACCGGGACAGGAGCTGGTGGGGAGCTGTTTTTT. It yields the protein CASSVSTGTGAGGELFF. This rearrangement joins TRBV6-4 to TRBJ2-2, with 8 bases that match TRBD1. Trimming took 4 bases from V and 8 from J; bases not matched to a gene: 15. The germline V gene encodes CDR1 MRHNA and CDR2 SNTAGT. The CDR3 runs to 17 residues.